This T cell receptor (beta chain) was identified during a study of HIV-infected patients and healthy controls. CDR1 LGHDT and CDR2 YNNKEL come from the germline V gene (reference sequence). Trimming cost V 3 bases and J 4 bases; bases outside gene matches: 8. The CDR3 runs to 16 residues. This clonotype showed up just a few times. Around 530 ng RNA was reverse transcribed with alpha and beta constant-region primers. Alpha and beta chain libraries were made separately by chain-specific third strand synthesis with multiplexing indices. The SP2 site served as the priming point for second strand synthesis. A short first PCR added P5 and P7 adapter elements and a second index. TCRdb reprocessed the 5' RACE reads via MiXCR and lists one record per CDR3 protein. The sample yields 10,000 to 15,000 distinct CDR3 sequences, approximately 10% seen once. No cell fractionation was done, so the repertoire covers all unsorted peripheral blood T cells.

Sequences were obtained from blood. The TCR originated in an adult in good health. This rearrangement joins TRBV3-1 to TRBJ1-2; TRBD1 aligns across 10 bases. The CDR3 sequence is CASSQRRQGAIYGYTF. Here the CDR3 DNA reads TGTGCCAGCAGCCAGAGAAGACAGGGGGCTATCTATGGCTACACCTTC.